These T cell receptor beta chains were read from a single sample in a study of T-cell memory formation after mild COVID-19. Using its own MiXCR run on the 5' RACE reads, TCRdb lists one record per CDR3 protein. The profile shows roughly 190,000 distinct CDR3 sequences, about 18% of them singletons. The sample was PBMCs or a T cell subset sorted from them (not recorded which). Source of these receptors: an adult woman who had mild COVID-19 (a few samples of this study predate the infection). Cell type and time point are not known. The CDR3 runs from the conserved cysteine through the conserved F or W. A D gene is named only where the DNA matches it firmly. Not all rows give a size; the values are once, few, many and, for expanded clones, a class.

TRBJ1-1,-,17,TRBV5-6,TRBD1,CASSLFARTGRRNEAFF,TGTGCCAGCAGCTTGTTTGCTCGGACAGGTCGAAGAAATGAAGCTTTCTTT
TRBJ1-2,few,16,TRBV5-6,TRBD1,CASSLPDRGLYYGYTF,TGTGCCAGCAGCTTGCCCGACAGGGGGCTTTACTATGGCTACACCTTC
TRBJ1-4,-,16,TRBV5-6,-,CASSRRRTVTNEKLFF,TGTGCCAGCAGCCGACGGAGGACAGTCACTAATGAAAAACTGTTTTTT
TRBJ1-1,-,17,TRBV12-3/TRBV12-4,TRBD1,CASRNGQGIGPDTEAFF,TGTGCCAGCAGAAACGGACAGGGAATAGGTCCGGACACTGAAGCTTTCTTT
TRBJ1-2,many,15,TRBV7-2,-,CASSPQLVGSGGYTF,TGTGCCAGCAGCCCGCAGTTGGTGGGGTCCGGGGGCTACACCTTC
TRBJ1-5,-,12,TRBV20-1,-,CSVKQGNQPQHF,TGCAGTGTAAAGCAGGGAAATCAGCCCCAGCATTTT
TRBJ2-7,few,14,TRBV27,-,CASSWDGRSAEQYF,TGTGCCAGCAGTTGGGATGGGCGTTCCGCCGAGCAGTACTTC
TRBJ2-1,many,15,TRBV7-3,-,CASSLTPGTRNEQFF,TGTGCCAGCAGCTTAACGCCGGGGACTCGCAATGAGCAGTTCTTC
TRBJ1-1,few,14,TRBV12-3/TRBV12-4,-,CASSLARGGTEAFF,TGTGCCAGCAGTTTAGCTCGTGGGGGCACTGAAGCTTTCTTT
TRBJ1-1,-,12,TRBV4-2,-,CASSPWPTEAFF,TGTGCCAGCAGCCCCTGGCCAACTGAAGCTTTCTTT
TRBJ2-2,many,13,TRBV29-1,-,CSVSFGGTGELFF,TGCAGCGTTTCGTTCGGCGGTACCGGGGAGCTGTTTTTT
TRBJ1-5,-,16,TRBV7-8,-,CASSPFTGHSNQPQHF,TGTGCCAGCAGCCCCTTTACAGGGCATAGCAATCAGCCCCAGCATTTT
TRBJ1-1,many,14,TRBV7-9,TRBD1,CASSAQGAGTEAFF,TGTGCCAGCAGCGCACAGGGGGCGGGAACTGAAGCTTTCTTT
TRBJ2-3,many,17,TRBV5-6,-,CASSLAHRFTGTDTQYF,TGTGCCAGCAGCTTGGCCCACCGGTTCACCGGCACAGATACGCAGTATTTT
TRBJ2-7,few,13,TRBV18,-,CASSPVVTYEQYF,TGTGCCAGCTCACCAGTGGTTACCTACGAGCAGTACTTC
TRBJ1-2,few,14,TRBV25-1,-,CASSGGVGGPGYTF,TGTGCCAGCAGTGGAGGGGTCGGGGGGCCTGGCTACACCTTC
TRBJ2-5,-,13,TRBV29-1,-,CSVDLGLQETQYF,TGCAGCGTTGACCTGGGTCTTCAAGAGACCCAGTACTTC
TRBJ2-5,-,13,TRBV7-2,-,CASSLGNQETQYF,TGTGCCAGCAGCTTGGGGAACCAAGAGACCCAGTACTTC
TRBJ2-7,-,14,TRBV7-6,-,CASSVQGQSYEQYF,TGTGCCAGCAGCGTACAGGGCCAATCCTACGAGCAGTACTTC
TRBJ1-2,few,14,TRBV5-1,-,CASSLDARDYGYTF,TGCGCCAGCAGCTTGGATGCCAGAGACTATGGCTACACCTTC
TRBJ1-1,few,14,TRBV19,-,CASTLARENTEAFF,TGTGCCAGTACCCTTGCCAGAGAGAACACTGAAGCTTTCTTT
TRBJ2-7,few,14,TRBV6-1,-,CASSELGALYEQYF,TGTGCCAGCAGTGAATTAGGAGCCTTGTACGAGCAGTACTTC
TRBJ2-1,few,15,TRBV2,TRBD2,CASRTLAGGRNEQFF,TGTGCCAGCAGAACCCTAGCGGGAGGCAGGAATGAGCAGTTCTTC
TRBJ2-7,-,13,TRBV6-2/TRBV6-3,TRBD1,CASRHRGPNEQYF,TGTGCCAGCAGACACAGGGGGCCAAACGAGCAGTACTTC
TRBJ2-7,-,15,TRBV6-6,-,CASRRESGVTYEQYF,TGTGCCAGCAGGCGAGAGAGCGGCGTAACTTACGAGCAGTACTTC
TRBJ2-7,many,15,TRBV27,TRBD1,CASSFLGQVSYEQYF,TGTGCCAGCAGTTTTTTGGGACAGGTCTCCTACGAGCAGTACTTC
TRBJ2-2,-,18,TRBV19,TRBD2,CASSLRLAGTANTGELFF,TGTGCCAGTAGTCTGAGGCTAGCGGGGACCGCGAACACCGGGGAGCTGTTTTTT
TRBJ1-5,-,16,TRBV12-3/TRBV12-4,-,CASSFSGADSNQPQHF,TGTGCCAGCAGTTTTTCCGGGGCCGATAGCAATCAGCCCCAGCATTTT
TRBJ1-2,-,13,TRBV12-3/TRBV12-4,-,CASSLVGVYGYTF,TGTGCCAGCAGTTTAGTTGGGGTCTATGGCTACACCTTC
TRBJ2-2,-,12,TRBV7-9,-,CASSSGAGELFF,TGTGCCAGCTCTTCAGGGGCCGGGGAGCTGTTTTTT
TRBJ2-1,few,11,TRBV7-2,-,CASSSWDEQFF,TGTGCCAGCAGCTCTTGGGATGAGCAGTTCTTC
TRBJ1-1,-,13,TRBV19,-,CASSMTLNTEAFF,TGTGCCAGTAGTATGACACTGAACACTGAAGCTTTCTTT
TRBJ1-1,-,14,TRBV12-5,-,CASGLRGLNTEAFF,TGTGCTAGTGGTTTGCGAGGGTTGAACACTGAAGCTTTCTTT
TRBJ2-7,-,15,TRBV9,-,CASSSRPGDSYEQYF,TGTGCCAGCAGCTCCCGACCGGGTGACTCCTACGAGCAGTACTTC
TRBJ1-4,few,12,TRBV3-1,-,CASSLPHEKLFF,TGTGCCAGCAGCCTCCCGCATGAAAAACTGTTTTTT
TRBJ2-7,-,10,TRBV20-1,-,CSAPATRQYF,TGCAGTGCGCCGGCTACGAGGCAGTACTTC
TRBJ2-7,few,15,TRBV5-1,TRBD1,CASSPGQSYSYEQYF,TGCGCCAGCAGCCCGGGACAGTCCTACTCCTACGAGCAGTACTTC
TRBJ2-3,-,14,TRBV9,-,CASSSVGGADTQYF,TGTGCCAGCAGCTCAGTTGGAGGCGCAGATACGCAGTATTTT
TRBJ1-1,-,12,TRBV29-1,-,CSVLWGTTEAFF,TGCAGCGTCCTCTGGGGTACCACTGAAGCTTTCTTT
TRBJ2-5,few,14,TRBV6-6,-,CASSYYRGGETQYF,TGTGCCAGCAGTTACTATAGGGGGGGAGAGACCCAGTACTTC
TRBJ2-7,few,11,TRBV30,-,CAWSRRYEQYF,TGTGCCTGGAGCCGGAGGTACGAGCAGTACTTC
TRBJ2-7,few,12,TRBV20-1,-,CSASSPGYEQYF,TGCAGTGCTAGCTCACCCGGTTACGAGCAGTACTTC
TRBJ1-5,many,13,TRBV20-1,-,CSARADRDQPQHF,TGCAGTGCTAGAGCGGACCGAGATCAGCCCCAGCATTTT
TRBJ2-5,-,13,TRBV18,-,CASSRVVLETQYF,TGTGCCAGCTCACGGGTCGTCCTGGAGACCCAGTACTTC
TRBJ2-5,few,12,TRBV6-1,-,CASSFLRETQYF,TGTGCCAGCAGTTTTCTTCGGGAGACCCAGTACTTC
TRBJ2-3,-,15,TRBV5-1,TRBD1,CASSYGQDYTDTQYF,TGCGCCAGCAGCTATGGACAGGATTACACAGATACGCAGTATTTT
TRBJ1-1,-,11,TRBV3-1,-,CASSQSTEAFF,TGTGCCAGCAGCCAGAGCACTGAAGCTTTCTTT
TRBJ2-1,few,15,TRBV5-8,-,CASGGVLDSYNEQFF,TGTGCCAGCGGAGGGGTGCTCGACTCCTACAATGAGCAGTTCTTC
TRBJ1-1,few,15,TRBV12-3/TRBV12-4,-,CASSLTGRTNTEAFF,TGTGCCAGCAGTTTAACGGGGCGGACTAACACTGAAGCTTTCTTT
TRBJ2-3,few,13,TRBV6-5,TRBD1,CASRQQGAATQYF,TGTGCCAGCAGACAACAGGGGGCAGCTACGCAGTATTTT
TRBJ2-1,-,15,TRBV20-1,-,CSARVGTGDGNEQFF,TGCAGTGCTAGAGTGGGGACGGGAGATGGAAATGAGCAGTTCTTC
TRBJ2-7,-,14,TRBV5-1,TRBD1,CASRGQGNSYEQYF,TGCGCCAGCAGAGGACAGGGGAATTCCTACGAGCAGTACTTC
TRBJ1-2,few,13,TRBV30,TRBD1,CAWSGQGNYGYTF,TGTGCCTGGAGTGGACAGGGGAACTATGGCTACACCTTC
TRBJ2-6,few,18,TRBV5-6,TRBD1,CASSGDRGRRTGANVLTF,TGTGCCAGCAGCGGGGACAGGGGGCGGAGAACTGGGGCCAACGTCCTGACTTTC
TRBJ1-1,-,12,TRBV20-1,-,CSAQTLGTEAFF,TGCAGTGCTCAAACCCTGGGCACTGAAGCTTTCTTT
TRBJ2-7,few,15,TRBV4-1,TRBD1,CASSPGTDFSYEQYF,TGCGCCAGCAGCCCTGGGACAGACTTCTCCTACGAGCAGTACTTC
TRBJ2-7,-,12,TRBV12-3/TRBV12-4,-,CASRQSTSEQYF,TGTGCCAGCAGACAAAGTACTAGCGAGCAGTACTTC
TRBJ1-1,-,11,TRBV29-1,-,CSVAWGTEAFF,TGCAGCGTTGCTTGGGGGACTGAAGCTTTCTTT
TRBJ1-2,few,15,TRBV12-3/TRBV12-4,-,CASSSRRGRSYGYTF,TGTGCCAGCAGTTCACGCCGAGGCAGGTCCTATGGCTACACCTTC